Presented here are 13 T cell receptor beta chains from one specimen sequenced in a study of cytomegalovirus exposure and HLA in healthy donors. 13 Jbeta primers and 60 Vbeta primers were used for the PCR. Produced via immunoSEQ multiplex PCR; TCRdb's table is partial and in-frame only. The profile shows roughly 140,000 clones, approximately 85% of them singletons. Source material: PBMCs. The receptor source for this set is a woman younger than 35 in good health and CMV-seronegative.

This clone occurred a few times. The chain employs TRBV28 and TRBJ2-7; tentatively, D is TRBD2 (6 bases). The CDR3 covers 15 residues. V lost 6 bases, J lost 6 bases, and 21 bases lay in between. Germline lookup yields CDR1 MDHEN and CDR2 SYDVKM. DNA of the CDR3: TGTGCCAGCAGGAGAACCGGGACGGGAGTTGGCGAGCAGTACTTC. Translating it yields CASRRTGTGVGEQYF. The full variable domain, its missing parts supplied by reference TRBV28 and TRBJ2-7, is DVKVTQSSRYLVKRTGEKVFLECVQDMDHENMFWYRQDPGLGLRLIYFSYDVKMKEKGDIPEGYSVSREKKERFSLILESASTNQTSMYLCASRRTGTGVGEQYFGPGTRLTVT.

The genes are TRBV30 and TRBJ1-6, with 9 bases fitting TRBD1. After removal of 5 bases from V and 9 bases from J, the junction contained 8 bases not matched to a gene. In germline, CDR1 is GTSNPN, CDR2 SVGIG (reference sequence). This CDR3 comprises 14 residues. The CDR3 loop reads CAWGGQGQGSPLHF. In DNA, the CDR3 is TGTGCCTGGGGGGGACAGGGACAGGGTTCACCCCTCCACTTT.

The chain couples TRBV28 to TRBJ1-1; 7 bases are a match to TRBD1. The CDR3 totals 14 residues. V was clipped by 2 bases and J by 3 bases; unmatched bases: 3. Germline CDR1 MDHEN, CDR2 SYDVKM. The CDR3 region is CASSLLRGDTEAFF. Here the CDR3 DNA reads TGTGCCAGCAGTTTACTCAGGGGGGACACTGAAGCTTTCTTT.

The V and J genes are TRBV28 and TRBJ2-1; 8 nucleotides agree with TRBD2. The germline V gene has CDR1 MDHEN and CDR2 SYDVKM. The CDR3 length is 16 residues. The trim removed 5 bases at V and 2 bases at J, leaving 8 bases unmatched. In nucleotides, the CDR3 is TGTGCCAGCAGTCCCCCCGGGGGGGCCACCTACAATGAGCAGTTCTTC. This codes for CASSPPGGATYNEQFF. The variable domain in full, completed from reference TRBV28 and TRBJ2-1, reads DVKVTQSSRYLVKRTGEKVFLECVQDMDHENMFWYRQDPGLGLRLIYFSYDVKMKEKGDIPEGYSVSREKKERFSLILESASTNQTSMYLCASSPPGGATYNEQFFGPGTRLTVL.

The chain uses TRBV7-2 and TRBJ1-5; D gene uncertain. In germline, CDR1 is SGHTA, CDR2 FQGNSA. V lost 4 bases and J 8 bases, leaving 15 bases between the germline ends. The CDR3 is 14 residues long. The CDR3 sequence: CASSSALGPEPQHF. The DNA for the CDR3 is TGTGCCAGCAGCTCCGCCCTGGGCCCAGAGCCCCAGCATTTT.

This chain connects TRBV10-3 to TRBJ2-7, with a possible D match to TRBD1 (5 bases). Trimming removed 5 bases at V and 2 bases at J, with 16 bases between. Germline CDR1 is ENHRY and CDR2 is SYGVKD. CDR3 size: 15 residues. The CDR3 region has the DNA TGTGCCATCAGTTACAGCACAGGAGAGACCTACGAGCAGTACTTC. Translated: CAISYSTGETYEQYF.

In nucleotides, the CDR3 is TGTGCCAGCAAACAGACAGGGTCCTATGGCTACACCTTC. It encodes CASKQTGSYGYTF. The V gene is TRBV5-4, the J gene TRBJ1-2, with TRBD1 identical over 7 bases. The germline V gene encodes CDR1 SGHNT and CDR2 YYREEE (reference sequence). The CDR3 length is 13 residues. V shed 6 bases, J shed 4 bases, and the junction held 6 bases outside the gene matches.

The chain links TRBV28 to TRBJ2-5; 7 bases agree with TRBD1. The end of the DNA is better explained by TRBJ2-7, so the J call may be wrong. The CDR3 has 14 residues. Germline V lookup: CDR1 MDHEN, CDR2 SYDVKM. This CDR3 reads CASRDSSTPYEQYF. CDR3 in DNA: TGTGCCAGCCGGGACAGCTCGACCCCCTACGAGCAGTACTTC.

This sequence joins TRBV13 and TRBJ2-1; the match to TRBD2 covers 10 bases. The germline V gene has CDR1 PRHDT and CDR2 FYEKMQ (reference sequence). Trimming removed 4 bases from V and 4 bases from J; junction bases left unmatched: 10. This CDR3 comprises 17 residues. Written as DNA, the CDR3 is TGTGCCAGCAGCTCGTCACCCGGGACTAGCGAATACAATGAGCAGTTCTTC. Its protein is CASSSSPGTSEYNEQFF.

The chain combines TRBV5-8 with TRBJ2-5, with D possibly TRBD1 on 6 matching bases. V lost 2 bases, J lost 7 bases, and 18 bases lay in between. CDR3 size: 15 residues. CDR1 and CDR2 from the germline V gene are SGHTS and YDEGEE. This CDR3 is CASSFSQGRLGTQYF. The CDR3 nucleotides are TGTGCCAGCAGCTTCTCGCAGGGGAGATTGGGGACCCAGTACTTC.

This clone was detected only a few times. This sequence joins TRBV5-6 and TRBJ1-2; D call uncertain. Germline CDR1 and CDR2: SGHDT and YYEEEE. This CDR3 spans 13 amino acids. With 4 bases removed from V and 5 bases from J, the gap between germline ends came to 12 bases. The DNA for the CDR3 is TGTGCCAGCAGCCCCAGGAGGGCTTATGGCTACACCTTC. Encoded protein: CASSPRRAYGYTF.

This clone was detected only once. The chain combines TRBV19 with TRBJ2-2; tentative D call: TRBD2 (6 bases). The V end was cut by 3 bases, the J end by 2 bases, with 16 bases between. CDR1 and CDR2 from the germline V gene are LNHDA and SQIVND (reference sequence). The CDR3 is 17 amino acids. The CDR3 is CASSIGGGRVNTGELFF. The DNA for the CDR3 is TGTGCCAGTAGTATTGGAGGAGGGCGGGTAAACACCGGGGAGCTGTTTTTT.

V and J are TRBV7-3 and TRBJ1-1; D is uncertain. CDR1 is SGHTA and CDR2 is FQGTGA in the germline V gene. The CDR3 has 14 amino acids. Trimming stripped 5 bases from V and 5 bases from J, with 15 bases between. Written as DNA, the CDR3 is TGTGCCAGCAGCCCCGACCGGCAGGCAACTGAAGCTTTCTTT. Translated: CASSPDRQATEAFF. The full variable domain, its missing parts supplied by reference TRBV7-3 and TRBJ1-1, is GAGVSQTPSNKVTEKGKYVELRCDPISGHTALYWYRQSLGQGPEFLIYFQGTGAADDSGLPNDRFFAVRPEGSVSTLKIQRTERGDSAVYLCASSPDRQATEAFFGQGTRLTVV.